The 23 T cell receptor beta chains presented below share a single source sample, sequenced in a study of shared clonotypes between healthy human individuals (dated by TCRdb to the early 2020s). Receptor libraries were prepared by the immunoSEQ multiplex PCR assay. The clones in this table, taken by TCRdb from immuneACCESS, are in-frame only. Not every clone is retained; where verified, under half of the shortfall comes from an unresolved V gene, and the cause of the rest is unknown. This sample holds over 1.5 million clones; approximately 98% were observed only once. About 0.45% of the sample is in the top ten clones. Sequencing was performed on naive CD4+ T cells sorted from blood. Read against the paper, the sample's cell subset or site label means: CD45RA+ positively selected. These receptors were obtained from a man in his thirties or forties in good health.

The rearrangement joins TRBV6-1 to TRBJ2-3; the D gene is possibly TRBD1 (5 bases). Germline assignment: CDR1 MNHNS and CDR2 SASEGT. With 2 bases removed from V and 9 bases from J, the gap between germline ends came to 18 bases. The CDR3 covers 15 residues. CDR3 nucleotide sequence: TGTGCCAGCAGTGAAATGCAGGGTACCCTTTTAACGCAGTATTTT. Its protein product is CASSEMQGTLLTQYF.

This chain links TRBV4-1 with TRBJ2-1; 11 positions match TRBD2. Germline V lookup: CDR1 MGHRA, CDR2 YSYEKL. V was pared by 2 bases and J by 5 bases, with 5 bases of the junction left unmatched. The CDR3 has 16 residues. CDR3 bases: TGCGCCAGCAGCCAACGGCTAGCGGGAGGAAACAATGAGCAGTTCTTC. Protein product: CASSQRLAGGNNEQFF.

This chain connects TRBV29-1 to TRBJ2-4; tentatively, D is TRBD1 (5 bases). The CDR3 extends over 13 amino acids. The germline V gene has CDR1 SQVTM and CDR2 ANQGSEA. Between the trimmed V and J ends, which lost 5 bases and 6 bases, there was a span of 14 bases. CDR3 protein: CSVYAERGNIQYF. CDR3 DNA sequence: TGCAGCGTTTATGCTGAAAGGGGAAACATTCAGTACTTC.

This chain links TRBV18 with TRBJ1-5; D perhaps matches TRBD1 (5 bases). Germline CDR1 and CDR2: KGHSH and LQKENI. This CDR3 has 16 amino acids. Trimming stripped 1 base from V and 2 bases from J, with 12 bases between. CDR3 residues: CASSPLGVEGNQPQHF. The CDR3, as DNA: TGTGCCAGCTCACCACTAGGGGTCGAAGGCAATCAGCCCCAGCATTTT.

CDR3 DNA: TGTGCCAGCAGCTCCATCGCAGGGAACAATGAGCAGTTCTTC. Translation: CASSSIAGNNEQFF. The chain combines TRBV11-2 with TRBJ2-1, with D possibly matching TRBD1 (5 bases). V lost 4 bases and J lost 5, with 12 bases in between. There are 14 residues in the CDR3. From germline, CDR1 is SGHAT and CDR2 FQNNGV.

J is TRBJ2-5 and V is TRBV6-1; D remains ambiguous. The CDR3 has 10 amino acids. Germline CDR1 reads MNHNS; CDR2 reads SASEGT. Deletions cut 6 bases from V and 7 bases from J, with 6 bases between. CDR3 loop: CASRHGTQYF. The CDR3 region has the DNA TGTGCCAGCAGGCACGGGACCCAGTACTTC.

This chain links TRBV5-1 with TRBJ2-3; TRBD1 agrees at 7 bases. CDR3 length: 16 residues. With 6 bases clipped from V and 6 bases from J, the junction kept 16 bases outside the gene matches. The V gene's germline CDR1 is SGHRS and CDR2 YFSETQ. CDR3 nucleotide sequence: TGCGCCAGCATTCCGACCCCTGGACAGGTGACGGATACGCAGTATTTT. Protein: CASIPTPGQVTDTQYF.

As regards this clone: The same CDR3 can be traced to other DNA sequences in this sample. This rearrangement joins TRBV29-1 to TRBJ2-5, with unresolved D. Germline loops: CDR1 SQVTM, CDR2 ANQGSEA. Trimming cost V 7 bases and J 5 bases, with 8 bases left between them. The length of the CDR3 is 10 residues. The CDR3 nucleotides read TGCAGCGCCGCTCGGGAGACCCAGTACTTC. The encoded protein is CSAARETQYF.

The J gene is TRBJ1-1, the V gene TRBV28, with D tentatively TRBD1 (5 bases). The CDR3 extends over 15 amino acids. Germline loops: CDR1 MDHEN, CDR2 SYDVKM. Between the trimmed V and J ends, which lost 3 bases and 3 bases, there was a span of 14 bases. This CDR3 is CASSFRDRRYTEAFF. Written as DNA, the CDR3 is TGTGCCAGCAGTTTCCGGGACCGCCGATACACTGAAGCTTTCTTT.

The rearrangement joins TRBV30 to TRBJ2-7; possibly TRBD2 for D (5 bases). Deletions cut 0 bases from V and 0 bases from J, with 30 bases between. CDR1 GTSNPN and CDR2 SVGIG come from the germline V gene (reference sequence). CDR3 length: 21 amino acids. CDR3: CAWSVKRLAEVNPWSSYEQYF. In DNA form, the CDR3 reads TGTGCCTGGAGTGTAAAGCGCCTAGCTGAAGTGAACCCATGGAGCTCCTACGAGCAGTACTTC.

J is TRBJ2-7 and V is TRBV10-3; D is unclear. Germline V CDR1 and CDR2: ENHRY, SYGVKD. This CDR3 spans 12 amino acids. The V end was cut by 10 bases, the J end by 1 base, with 11 bases between. The chain's CDR3 is CATLAGSYEQYF. The CDR3 region has the DNA TGTGCCACTTTAGCCGGATCCTACGAGCAGTACTTC.

The rearrangement uses TRBV13 and TRBJ2-7; TRBD2 agrees at 12 bases. The CDR3 runs to 16 residues. With 5 bases clipped from V and 0 bases from J, the junction kept 5 bases outside the gene matches. Germline V gives CDR1 PRHDT, CDR2 FYEKMQ (reference sequence). CDR3 in DNA: TGTGCCAGCAGCCCCGGACTAGCGGGAATCTCCTACGAGCAGTACTTC. It yields the protein CASSPGLAGISYEQYF.

The genes are TRBV7-2 and TRBJ1-2; unclear D gene. The germline CDR1 and CDR2 sequences are SGHTA and FQGNSA. V lost 1 base and J 7 bases, leaving 10 bases between the germline ends. This CDR3 contains 13 residues. CDR3 DNA sequence: TGTGCCAGCAGCTTAGGGGGAATCAGTGGCTACACCTTC. This encodes CASSLGGISGYTF. The variable domain in full, with the rest retrieved from reference TRBV7-2 and TRBJ1-2, is GAGVSQSPSNKVTEKGKDVELRCDPISGHTALYWYRQSLGQGLEFLIYFQGNSAPDKSGLPSDRFSAERTGGSVSTLTIQRTQQEDSAVYLCASSLGGISGYTFGSGTRLTVV.

The chain uses TRBV2 and TRBJ2-2, with D perhaps TRBD2 (5 bases). This CDR3 is 14 amino acids long. Per germline, CDR1 SNHLY and CDR2 FYNNEI. Trimming removed 1 base at V and 6 bases at J, with 9 bases between. DNA for the CDR3: TGTGCCAGCAGTGAAGGAGGGTTCGCCGGGGAGCTGTTTTTT. Amino acids: CASSEGGFAGELFF. Full variable domain (remainder filled in from reference TRBV2 and TRBJ2-2): EPEVTQTPSHQVTQMGQEVILRCVPISNHLYFYWYRQILGQKVEFLVSFYNNEISEKSEIFDDQFSVERPDGSNFTLKIRSTKLEDSAMYFCASSEGGFAGELFFGEGSRLTVL.

The rearrangement links TRBV30 to TRBJ1-5; no firm D call. Germline lookup yields CDR1 GTSNPN and CDR2 SVGIG (reference sequence). This CDR3 is 13 amino acids long. Trimming cost V 4 bases and J 5 bases, with 12 bases left between them. The chain's CDR3 is CAWTAARDQPQHF. The CDR3 coding sequence is TGTGCCTGGACCGCCGCCAGAGATCAGCCCCAGCATTTT.

V gene TRBV10-3 combines with J gene TRBJ2-1; D call uncertain. Trimming removed 0 bases from V and 4 bases from J, with 7 bases in between. Germline assignment: CDR1 ENHRY and CDR2 SYGVKD. CDR3 size: 14 residues. This CDR3 reads CAISESVSYNEQFF. CDR3 DNA: TGTGCCATCAGTGAGTCTGTATCGTACAATGAGCAGTTCTTC.

In DNA form, the CDR3 reads TGCGCCAGCAGCTTTTTCCTTACAGCGGGAGTAGACAATGAGCAGTTCTTC. Translating it yields CASSFFLTAGVDNEQFF. The V gene is TRBV5-1, the J gene TRBJ2-1; 8 bases match TRBD2. CDR1 and CDR2 (germline): SGHRS, YFSETQ. This CDR3 has 17 amino acids. The V gene end was trimmed by 2 bases and the J gene end by 5 bases; junction bases not matched to a gene: 12.

The chain joins TRBV18 to TRBJ2-1, with D hard to call. CDR3 size: 14 residues. Trimming pared 2 bases from V and 2 bases from J, leaving 7 bases between. Looked up from germline, CDR1 is KGHSH and CDR2 is LQKENI. The CDR3 here is CASSPSRTYNEQFF. The DNA for the CDR3 is TGTGCCAGCTCACCATCTCGAACCTACAATGAGCAGTTCTTC.

This chain uses TRBV5-4 with TRBJ1-1, with D uncertain. This CDR3 has 12 residues. Germline V gene lookup returns CDR1 SGHNT and CDR2 YYREEE (reference sequence). V was clipped by 2 bases and J by 5 bases, with 7 bases between them. DNA for the CDR3: TGTGCCAGCAGCTTCATTGGGACTGAAGCTTTCTTT. Protein: CASSFIGTEAFF.

The sample holds one count of this clone. CDR3 sequence (DNA): TGTGCCAGCAGCTTACCAAGGGTCTCAACCTACGAGCAGTACTTC. As protein: CASSLPRVSTYEQYF. J is TRBJ2-7 and V is TRBV11-2, with D unclear. The germline V and J ends were trimmed by 2 bases and 2 bases, with 13 bases remaining between them. The CDR3 has 15 amino acids. The germline CDR1 and CDR2 sequences are SGHAT and FQNNGV.

The sample holds one count of this clone. This chain uses TRBV5-1 with TRBJ1-4, with D uncertain. The CDR3 spans 13 residues. Germline V CDR1 and CDR2: SGHRS, YFSETQ. V gave up 4 bases and J gave up 5 bases, with 9 bases separating them. CDR3 DNA sequence: TGCGCCAGCAGCGTCGGGCCGAATGAAAAACTGTTTTTT. It codes for CASSVGPNEKLFF.

The chain employs TRBV11-2 and TRBJ2-1, with 14 bases fitting TRBD2. V trimming: 5 bases; J trimming: 6 bases; junction bases outside the gene matches: 12. Germline V lookup: CDR1 SGHAT, CDR2 FQNNGV. This CDR3 has 18 amino acids. CDR3 sequence (DNA): TGTGCCAGCAGCATAGGGACTAGCGGGAGATTAATTGGCAATGAGCAGTTCTTC. Translation: CASSIGTSGRLIGNEQFF.

The chain has TRBV9 and TRBJ2-5; TRBD1 agrees at 7 bases. The germline CDR1 and CDR2 sequences are SGDLS and YYNGEE. V lost 3 bases to trimming and J lost 1 base; unmatched junction nucleotides: 6. This CDR3 is built from 15 residues. The CDR3 loop reads CASSARQGFQETQYF. The CDR3 DNA sequence: TGTGCCAGCAGCGCCAGACAGGGTTTCCAAGAGACCCAGTACTTC.